Shown below are 17 T cell receptor beta chains from a single sample sequenced in a study of cytomegalovirus exposure and HLA in healthy donors (dated by TCRdb to 2017 to 2019). Receptor amplification or capture employed the immunoSEQ multiplex PCR assay. The table comes from immuneACCESS by way of TCRdb, which keeps in-frame sequences with V and J called. Part of the clones is missing from these tables; in studies checked, under half for an unresolved V gene and the rest for unknown reasons. A total of about 21,000 clones appear in this sample, around 97% of them only once. The ten largest make up 10% of the sample. The sample taken for sequencing was PBMCs. The receptors here all came from a man aged 25-45 years in good health and CMV-seropositive.

The V gene is TRBV4-2, the J gene TRBJ2-2; D perhaps matches TRBD1 (5 bases). V gave up 1 base and J gave up 0 bases, with 15 bases separating them. Germline V lookup: CDR1 LGHNA, CDR2 YNFKEQ. The CDR3 contains 18 residues. The CDR3 reads CASSQADRSTANTGELFF. CDR3 sequence (DNA): TGTGCCAGCAGCCAAGCCGACAGAAGCACCGCGAACACCGGGGAGCTGTTTTTT.

V usage is TRBV28 and J usage is TRBJ2-6; 7 bases are a match to TRBD1. The CDR3 length is 16 residues. Germline loops: CDR1 MDHEN, CDR2 SYDVKM. V lost 6 bases to trimming and J lost 0 bases; unmatched junction nucleotides: 5. CDR3 protein: CASSRGGSSGANVLTF. CDR3 DNA sequence: TGTGCCAGCAGCCGAGGGGGCAGCTCTGGGGCCAACGTCCTGACTTTC. Based on the CDR3 plus reference TRBV28 and TRBJ2-6, the full variable domain is DVKVTQSSRYLVKRTGEKVFLECVQDMDHENMFWYRQDPGLGLRLIYFSYDVKMKEKGDIPEGYSVSREKKERFSLILESASTNQTSMYLCASSRGGSSGANVLTFGAGSRLTVL.

This chain links TRBV29-1 with TRBJ2-6, with 9 bases fitting TRBD1. The germline gives CDR1 SQVTM, CDR2 ANQGSEA. This CDR3 region has 15 residues. Trimming cost V 4 bases and J 1 base; bases outside gene matches: 2. CDR3 in DNA: TGCAGCGTTGGGGACAGGGTATCTGGGGCCAACGTCCTGACTTTC. It is translated as CSVGDRVSGANVLTF.

The chain combines TRBV13 with TRBJ2-3, with D perhaps TRBD1 (6 bases). The CDR3 loop spans 13 amino acids. Trimming stripped 5 bases from V and 9 bases from J, with 15 bases between. Germline V gives CDR1 PRHDT, CDR2 FYEKMQ (reference sequence). The CDR3 loop reads CASSPDRHWTQYF. The CDR3 DNA reads TGTGCCAGCAGCCCGGACAGACATTGGACGCAGTATTTT.

The chain recombines TRBV25-1 with TRBJ1-1, with unresolved D. Germline V CDR1 and CDR2: MGHDK, SYGVNS. The CDR3 has 14 residues. Trimming pared 2 bases from V and 2 bases from J, leaving 9 bases between. CDR3 in amino acids: CASSELRGNTEAFF. DNA of the CDR3: TGTGCCAGCAGTGAACTGAGAGGAAACACTGAAGCTTTCTTT.

The chain links TRBV29-1 to TRBJ1-3; D uncertain. Looked up from germline, CDR1 is SQVTM and CDR2 is ANQGSEA. CDR3 length equals 11 residues. The ends were cut back, 4 bases at V and 3 bases at J, with 4 bases in the middle. The CDR3 spells CSVAVGNTIYF. The CDR3 DNA is TGCAGCGTTGCGGTTGGAAACACCATATATTTT.

This clone was found once. CDR3 in DNA: TGTGCCAGCATGGGGTACAGGGGGAACACTGAAGCTTTCTTT. Its protein is CASMGYRGNTEAFF. The rearrangement links TRBV6-5 to TRBJ1-1; TRBD1 aligns across 7 bases. V lost 7 bases, J lost 1 base, and 6 bases stayed unmatched. The germline CDR1 and CDR2 sequences are MNHEY and SVGAGI. CDR3 length equals 14 residues.

The rearrangement joins TRBV4-2 to TRBJ2-7, with 7 bases lining up with TRBD1. Germline assignment: CDR1 LGHNA and CDR2 YNFKEQ. The CDR3 totals 14 residues. Trimming removed 0 bases from V and 7 bases from J; junction bases left unmatched: 6. In DNA form, the CDR3 reads TGTGCCAGCAGCCAAGATGACAGGGTGGGGGAGCAGTACTTC. Translating it yields CASSQDDRVGEQYF.

This chain connects TRBV28 to TRBJ1-3, with D perhaps TRBD1 (6 bases). The CDR3 has 18 amino acids. The germline CDR1 and CDR2 sequences are MDHEN and SYDVKM. V was cut by 5 bases and J by 1 base, with 21 bases left in between. The CDR3 loop reads CASSGNVGGPRSGNTIYF. The CDR3 nucleotides are TGTGCCAGCAGTGGCAATGTGGGGGGGCCTCGGTCTGGAAACACCATATATTTT.

The chain is built from TRBV28 and TRBJ2-5; weak D call: TRBD1 (7 bases). Germline values: CDR1 MDHEN, CDR2 SYDVKM. The CDR3 loop spans 18 amino acids. Trimming took 5 bases from V and 5 from J, leaving 27 bases between them. CDR3 DNA: TGTGCCAGCAGTATTCATTTCGGTCGACAGGGAGGTCAGGAGACCCAGTACTTC. This gives the protein CASSIHFGRQGGQETQYF.

The chain carries TRBV27 and TRBJ2-1; possible D gene TRBD1, 6 bases. CDR3 size: 11 residues. Trimming removed 6 bases at V and 10 bases at J, with 10 bases between. Germline CDR1 and CDR2: MNHEY and SMNVEV (reference sequence). Here the CDR3 reads CASRQGPEQFF. The CDR3 region has the DNA TGTGCCAGCAGACAGGGCCCAGAGCAGTTCTTC.

Written as DNA, the CDR3 is TGCAGCGTTGAGGGGCTGGGACAGGGTAATGAAAAACTGTTTTTT. Translation gives CSVEGLGQGNEKLFF. This chain connects TRBV29-1 to TRBJ1-4, with 9 nucleotides matching TRBD1. Germline V gene sequence: CDR1 SQVTM, CDR2 ANQGSEA. The V gene end was trimmed by 3 bases and the J gene end by 4 bases; junction bases not matched to a gene: 6. The CDR3 extends over 15 amino acids.

Only one count was recorded for this clone. This chain uses TRBV5-1 with TRBJ2-3, with 7 bases that match TRBD1. CDR1 SGHRS and CDR2 YFSETQ come from the germline V gene. This CDR3 has 15 amino acids. The V segment lost 9 bases and the J segment 0 bases; nucleotides outside the gene matches: 10. The CDR3 bases are TGCGCCACCGGACTTCGGGACAGTAGCACAGATACGCAGTATTTT. It encodes CATGLRDSSTDTQYF.

The gene calls are TRBV5-6 and TRBJ2-7; a weak D match, TRBD2 (6 bases). The CDR3 length is 15 residues. From germline, CDR1 is SGHDT and CDR2 YYEEEE. V was pared by 2 bases and J by 7 bases, with 19 bases between. This CDR3 reads CASSFIGRRSGEQYF. DNA of the CDR3: TGTGCCAGCAGCTTTATCGGACGGAGAAGCGGGGAGCAGTACTTC. Together with reference TRBV5-6 and TRBJ2-7, the CDR3 gives the full variable domain: DAGVTQSPTHLIKTRGQQVTLRCSPKSGHDTVSWYQQALGQGPQFIFQYYEEEERQRGNFPDRFSGHQFPNYSSELNVNALLLGDSALYLCASSFIGRRSGEQYFGPGTRLTVT.

This chain uses TRBV5-1 with TRBJ2-3; 7 bases are a match to TRBD2. The length of the CDR3 is 17 residues. V trimming: 4 bases; J trimming: 1 base; junction bases outside the gene matches: 12. In germline, CDR1 is SGHRS, CDR2 YFSETQ. The CDR3 DNA reads TGCGCCAGCAGCGGGAGGAAGCGGGACTCGGGCACAGATACGCAGTATTTT. It translates to CASSGRKRDSGTDTQYF.

V gene TRBV7-8 combines with J gene TRBJ2-7; 14 positions match TRBD2. The CDR3 spans 15 residues. With 5 bases clipped from V and 2 bases from J, the junction kept 2 bases outside the gene matches. The germline gives CDR1 SGHVS, CDR2 FQNEAQ. The CDR3 sequence: CASSKGLAGAYEQYF. CDR3 coding DNA: TGTGCCAGCAGCAAGGGACTAGCGGGAGCCTACGAGCAGTACTTC.

This clone appeared a few times. The chain is built from TRBV5-1 and TRBJ2-7; 12 bases match TRBD2. The CDR3 is made up of 15 amino acids. The germline gives CDR1 SGHRS, CDR2 YFSETQ. The trim removed 4 bases at V and 4 bases at J, leaving 6 bases unmatched. CDR3 in DNA: TGCGCCAGCAGCCCCTGGACTAGCGGGGTGTACGAGCAGTACTTC. This encodes CASSPWTSGVYEQYF.